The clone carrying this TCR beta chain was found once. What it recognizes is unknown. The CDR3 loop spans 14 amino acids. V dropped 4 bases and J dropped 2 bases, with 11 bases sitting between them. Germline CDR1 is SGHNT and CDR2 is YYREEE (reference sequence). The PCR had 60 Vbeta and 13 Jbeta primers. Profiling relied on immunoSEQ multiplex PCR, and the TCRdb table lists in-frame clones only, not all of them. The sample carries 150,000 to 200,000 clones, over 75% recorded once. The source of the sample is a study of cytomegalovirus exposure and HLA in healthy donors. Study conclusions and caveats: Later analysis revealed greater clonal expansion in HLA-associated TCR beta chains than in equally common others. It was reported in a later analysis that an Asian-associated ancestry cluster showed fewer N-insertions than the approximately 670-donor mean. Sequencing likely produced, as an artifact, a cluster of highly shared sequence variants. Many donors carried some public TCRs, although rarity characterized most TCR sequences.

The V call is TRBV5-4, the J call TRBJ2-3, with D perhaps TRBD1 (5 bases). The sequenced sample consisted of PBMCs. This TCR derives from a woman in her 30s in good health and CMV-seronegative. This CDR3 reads CASSPDNPTDTQYF. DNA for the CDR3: TGTGCCAGCAGCCCGGACAACCCCACAGATACGCAGTATTTT.